These 4 T cell receptor beta chains were sequenced from one sample in a study of blood T cell repertoires in COVID-19. The assay was immunoSEQ multiplex PCR, and TCRdb's table has in-frame clones only and misses some. The data hold about 330,000 clones, with roughly 87% observed a single time. Input material: peripheral blood. These receptors all stem from a man aged 30-40 years with COVID-19, enrolled during active disease.

This rearrangement joins TRBV6-6 to TRBJ1-4; tentatively, D is TRBD1 (6 bases). The ends were cut back, 6 bases at V and 0 bases at J, with 14 bases in the middle. The CDR3 length is 16 residues. CDR1 and CDR2 (germline): MNHNY, SVGAGI (reference sequence). The CDR3 protein is CASRIGQTATNEKLFF. CDR3 DNA sequence: TGTGCCAGCAGAATCGGACAGACAGCAACTAATGAAAAACTGTTTTTT.

J is TRBJ1-4 and V is TRBV9; D uncertain. The germline gives CDR1 SGDLS, CDR2 YYNGEE. The CDR3 contains 12 residues. Trimming pared 4 bases from V and 7 bases from J, leaving 8 bases between. DNA of the CDR3: TGTGCCAGCAGCTCAGGAGGTGAAAAACTGTTTTTT. This translates into CASSSGGEKLFF.

Notes on this clone: At one boundary the junction diverges from the germline segment, which might be a read error. The rearrangement uses TRBV30 and TRBJ2-7; D remains unclear. The germline CDR1 and CDR2 sequences are GTSNPN and SVGIG (reference sequence). This CDR3 contains 14 residues. As DNA, the CDR3 is TGTGCCTGGAGTCTTGCGGATATTACCTACGCGCAGTACTTC. Its translation is CAWSLADITYAQYF.

This chain links TRBV29-1 with TRBJ2-7, with D possibly matching TRBD2 (5 bases). Germline-derived CDR1 and CDR2 are SQVTM and ANQGSEA. CDR3 length equals 15 residues. V lost 3 bases and J lost 4, with 19 bases in between. The chain's CDR3 is CSVEPLTNEGYEQYF. For the CDR3, the DNA is TGCAGCGTTGAGCCGCTTACTAACGAGGGATACGAGCAGTACTTC.